The rows below give T cell receptor beta chains drawn from one sample of a study of T-cell memory formation after mild COVID-19. TCRdb re-analysed the 5' RACE reads in MiXCR, keeping a single row per CDR3 protein. The table has roughly 480,000 distinct CDR3 sequences, nearly 25% seen once. Sequenced input: PBMCs or a T cell subset sorted from them (not recorded which). These TCRs come from an adult woman who had mild COVID-19 (a few samples of this study predate the infection). Cell type and time point are not known. CDR3s leave out the opening cysteine and the closing phenylalanine or tryptophan. The order of the fields is J gene, V gene, D gene, clone size, CDR3 protein. The D gene is left open where the match is weak. The size of a clone is reported for some rows only, either as once, few or many, or as a class for expanded clones.

J gene: TRBJ1-2; V gene: TRBV14; D gene: TRBD1; clone size: .; CDR3 protein: ASSHRQGPWEGYT
J gene: TRBJ2-2; V gene: TRBV30; D gene: .; clone size: few; CDR3 protein: AWSVSGTRAGELF
J gene: TRBJ2-7; V gene: TRBV4-1; D gene: .; clone size: .; CDR3 protein: ASSPSPGISYEQY
J gene: TRBJ2-5; V gene: TRBV7-2; D gene: .; clone size: .; CDR3 protein: ASSLSVGEETQY
J gene: TRBJ1-5; V gene: TRBV15; D gene: .; clone size: .; CDR3 protein: ATSRPPSRYNQPQH
J gene: TRBJ1-2; V gene: TRBV12-3/TRBV12-4; D gene: .; clone size: few; CDR3 protein: ASSPSGAGGYT
J gene: TRBJ2-3; V gene: TRBV24-1; D gene: TRBD2; clone size: few; CDR3 protein: ATSEPSGGRPPDTQY
J gene: TRBJ1-6; V gene: TRBV10-3; D gene: .; clone size: .; CDR3 protein: AISESPQGGSPLH
J gene: TRBJ2-6; V gene: TRBV9; D gene: .; clone size: few; CDR3 protein: ASSVVKGLIPSGANVLT
J gene: TRBJ2-7; V gene: TRBV29-1; D gene: .; clone size: .; CDR3 protein: SATVSVAYEQY
J gene: TRBJ2-4; V gene: TRBV15; D gene: .; clone size: .; CDR3 protein: ATSRGLNEIQY
J gene: TRBJ2-2; V gene: TRBV30; D gene: .; clone size: few; CDR3 protein: AWSVGPKNTGELF
J gene: TRBJ1-3; V gene: TRBV5-1; D gene: .; clone size: many; CDR3 protein: ASSWGTGTSGNTIY
J gene: TRBJ2-1; V gene: TRBV7-3; D gene: .; clone size: few; CDR3 protein: ASSTTGTLTYNEQF
J gene: TRBJ2-4; V gene: TRBV10-3; D gene: .; clone size: .; CDR3 protein: AISEGMGNKNIQY
J gene: TRBJ2-1; V gene: TRBV20-1; D gene: .; clone size: .; CDR3 protein: SARISYNEQF
J gene: TRBJ2-5; V gene: TRBV24-1; D gene: .; clone size: few; CDR3 protein: ATSNPGRGETQY
J gene: TRBJ2-1; V gene: TRBV9; D gene: .; clone size: .; CDR3 protein: ASSEDRTPYNEQF
J gene: TRBJ1-2; V gene: TRBV6-1; D gene: .; clone size: .; CDR3 protein: ASASPGPANYGYT
J gene: TRBJ2-1; V gene: TRBV7-9; D gene: .; clone size: few; CDR3 protein: ASRGGAASYNEQF
J gene: TRBJ1-2; V gene: TRBV29-1; D gene: TRBD1; clone size: .; CDR3 protein: SITGDGGYT
J gene: TRBJ2-1; V gene: TRBV7-2; D gene: .; clone size: .; CDR3 protein: ASSPEGPPVYNEQF
J gene: TRBJ2-6; V gene: TRBV7-3; D gene: .; clone size: .; CDR3 protein: ASSLMGLGSGANVLT
J gene: TRBJ1-2; V gene: TRBV28; D gene: .; clone size: few; CDR3 protein: ASSFKGQFYGYT
J gene: TRBJ2-5; V gene: TRBV6-6; D gene: .; clone size: .; CDR3 protein: ASSPGTTGRETQY
J gene: TRBJ1-1; V gene: TRBV11-2; D gene: TRBD1; clone size: once; CDR3 protein: ASRKGGGSTEAF
J gene: TRBJ2-2; V gene: TRBV24-1; D gene: .; clone size: few; CDR3 protein: ATSEGNRRENTGELF
J gene: TRBJ1-1; V gene: TRBV4-2; D gene: .; clone size: .; CDR3 protein: ASSPKTGSTEAF
J gene: TRBJ2-1; V gene: TRBV2; D gene: .; clone size: few; CDR3 protein: ASRPTSNSVEQF
J gene: TRBJ1-5; V gene: TRBV4-1; D gene: .; clone size: few; CDR3 protein: ASSQGMKGPLIEPQH
J gene: TRBJ2-3; V gene: TRBV7-2; D gene: TRBD2; clone size: .; CDR3 protein: ASSLTGLAGNTDTQY